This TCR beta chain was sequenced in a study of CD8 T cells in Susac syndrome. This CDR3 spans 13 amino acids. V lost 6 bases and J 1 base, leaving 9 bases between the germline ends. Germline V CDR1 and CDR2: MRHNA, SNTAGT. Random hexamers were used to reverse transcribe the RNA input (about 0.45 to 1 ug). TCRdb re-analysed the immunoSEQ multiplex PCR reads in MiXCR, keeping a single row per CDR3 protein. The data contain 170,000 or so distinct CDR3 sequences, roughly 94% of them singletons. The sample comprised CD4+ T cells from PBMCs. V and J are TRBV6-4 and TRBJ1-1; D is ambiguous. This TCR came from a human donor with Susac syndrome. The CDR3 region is CASRYTWNTEAFF. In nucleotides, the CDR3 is TGTGCCAGCAGATACACATGGAACACTGAAGCTTTCTTT.